This TCR beta chain appears in the sequencing data of a study of shared clonotypes between healthy human individuals. About the research overall: Samples came from a couple of female and three male donors aged 18 to 49.

Deep-level assay runs were performed. The protocol was immunoSEQ multiplex PCR, while the TCRdb copy is restricted to in-frame clones and leaves out a portion. The data show around 1,900,000 clones, over 85% seen once. Regarding the study as a whole: Shared across a few donors were around 5% of the naive CD4 clonotypes.

The naive CD8 fraction comprised CD45RO-negative cells positively selected for CCR7 and excluded terminally differentiated effector memory CD45RA+ cells. CDR1 is SEHNR and CDR2 is FQNEAQ in the germline V gene (reference sequence). Losses at the gene ends were 0 bases for V and 4 bases for J; bases not matched to a gene: 11. The length of the CDR3 is 18 residues. About this clone itself: The antigen remains undetermined.

Sequences were obtained from naive CD8+ T cells from PBMCs. The TCR was taken from a man aged 18 to 29 in good health. Some clones in this sample may be carry-over from other donors' samples. The chain carries TRBV7-9 and TRBJ2-1, with TRBD2 matching 8 bases. The CDR3 is CASSLAPRTGLGYNEQFF. The CDR3 nucleotides are TGTGCCAGCAGCTTAGCTCCTCGAACGGGACTAGGGTACAATGAGCAGTTCTTC.